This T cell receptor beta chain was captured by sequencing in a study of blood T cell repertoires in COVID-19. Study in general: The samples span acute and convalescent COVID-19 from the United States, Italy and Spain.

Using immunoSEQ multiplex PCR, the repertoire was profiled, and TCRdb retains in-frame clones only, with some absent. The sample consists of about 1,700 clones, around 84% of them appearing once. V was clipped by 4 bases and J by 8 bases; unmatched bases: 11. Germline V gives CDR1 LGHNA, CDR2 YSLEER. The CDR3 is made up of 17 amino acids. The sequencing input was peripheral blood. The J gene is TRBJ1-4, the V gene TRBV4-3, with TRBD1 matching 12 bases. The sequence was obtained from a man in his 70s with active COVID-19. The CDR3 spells CASSRRDRGRGEEKLFF. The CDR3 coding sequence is TGCGCCAGCAGCCGTCGGGACAGGGGGCGCGGGGAGGAAAAACTGTTTTTT.